Listed here is a single T cell receptor beta chain. Its antigen is not yet known. Per-base quality was not reported, and no clone a single base away is much larger than it. Counted from cysteine to phenylalanine, this CDR3 has 12 amino acids. The CDR3 DNA has 36 bases and is translated from base 1. Relative to germline, V is 1 base shorter and J is 6 bases shorter, with 4 bases between their ends. CDR1 LNHDA and CDR2 SQIVND are derived from the germline V gene (reference sequence). The sample originates from a study of radiotherapy plus CTLA-4 blockade in lung cancer listed by TCRdb under 2018. Looking at the study overall: Objective responses occurred in 18% of enrolled patients, and 30% to 35% achieved disease control.

The library was generated by the immunoSEQ multiplex PCR assay. TCRdb re-hosts the immuneACCESS table, in-frame sequences only. Its copies lack some clones; in the studies checked, an unresolved V gene accounts for under half of them, and the cause for the rest is not known. The sample contains tens of thousands of clones, approximately 67% of them found a single time. Clones ranked in the top ten supply around 8.8% of the sample. The study tested focal radiation therapy combined with CTLA-4 blockade (ipilimumab) in patients with chemo-refractory metastatic non-small-cell lung cancer. Summary of the overall study and its limitations: TCR clones derived from tumors expanded in peripheral blood after treatment with radiotherapy and ipilimumab. Early dynamic changes in blood T cell clones, together with increased serum interferon-beta after radiation, were reported as the strongest predictors of response.

Recombination linked TRBV19 to TRBJ1-5; no D segment can be confidently identified. The receptor comes from a human donor with non-small cell lung cancer whose response to radiotherapy plus ipilimumab could not be evaluated. Sequencing was performed on peripheral blood, taken from a patient treated with radiotherapy plus ipilimumab. The CDR3 protein: CASSIVGQPQHF. The DNA sequence reads TGTGCCAGTAGTATAGTCGGTCAGCCCCAGCATTTT. Full variable domain (CDR3 extended with the reference TRBV19 and TRBJ1-5 proteins): DGGITQSPKYLFRKEGQNVTLSCEQNLNHDAMYWYRQDPGQGLRLIYYSQIVNDFQKGDIAEGYSVSREKKESFPLTVTSAQKNPTAFYLCASSIVGQPQHFGDGTRLSIL.